The 10 T cell receptor beta chains below come from one sample, sequenced in a study of blood T cell repertoires in COVID-19. Profiling relied on immunoSEQ multiplex PCR, and the TCRdb table lists in-frame clones only, not all of them. The sample includes about 200,000 clones, about nine tenths of them seen just once. Sequenced material: peripheral blood. Receptor source: a man between 18 and 35 years old with active or convalescent COVID-19.

This clone showed up many times. The chain has TRBV6-5 and TRBJ2-1; D might be TRBD1 (6 bases). Between the trimmed V and J ends, which lost 10 bases and 8 bases, there was a span of 12 bases. The CDR3 runs 11 residues. CDR1 and CDR2 (germline): MNHEY, SVGAGI. The CDR3 region is CATAGVHEQFF. In nucleotides, the CDR3 is TGTGCCACCGCAGGGGTACATGAGCAGTTCTTC.

This sequence joins TRBV7-8 and TRBJ2-2, with D perhaps matching TRBD2 (5 bases). V was shortened by 1 base and J by 5 bases, with 11 bases between the two germline ends. The CDR3 is made up of 15 amino acids. Looked up from germline, CDR1 is SGHVS and CDR2 is FQNEAQ. CDR3 nucleotides: TGTGCCAGCAGCTTAGGTGGGAGCTTAACCGGGGAGCTGTTTTTT. This encodes CASSLGGSLTGELFF. The full variable domain, rest sourced from reference TRBV7-8 and TRBJ2-2, is GAGVSQSPRYKVAKRGQDVALRCDPISGHVSLFWYQQALGQGPEFLTYFQNEAQLDKSGLPSDRFFAERPEGSVSTLKIQRTQQEDSAVYLCASSLGGSLTGELFFGEGSRLTVL.

This clone occurred once. The J gene is TRBJ1-2, the V gene TRBV9, with 8 bases fitting TRBD1. Trimming cost V 7 bases and J 0 bases; bases outside gene matches: 17. Germline CDR1 is SGDLS and CDR2 is YYNGEE. The CDR3 loop spans 18 amino acids. The CDR3 region has the DNA TGTGCCAGCTCACCCATTGGACAGGGCCAATGGGCTAACTATGGCTACACCTTC. Its translation: CASSPIGQGQWANYGYTF.

Comment on this clone: Other nucleotide sequences in the sample specify the same CDR3. The J gene is TRBJ1-2, the V gene TRBV12-3 or TRBV12-4, with 7 nucleotides matching TRBD1. With V trimmed by 1 base and J by 4 bases, 0 bases remained unmatched. The CDR3 runs 13 residues. The CDR3 here is CASSLDRGYGYTF. DNA for the CDR3: TGTGCCAGCAGTTTAGACAGGGGCTATGGCTACACCTTC.

This rearrangement joins TRBV9 to TRBJ2-6; weak D call: TRBD1 (5 bases). The CDR3 extends over 15 amino acids. CDR1 is SGDLS and CDR2 is YYNGEE in the germline V gene. V was cut by 4 bases and J by 2 bases, with 10 bases left in between. CDR3 amino acids: CASSTRVAGANVLTF. The CDR3 region has the DNA TGTGCCAGCAGCACCAGGGTAGCTGGGGCCAACGTCCTGACTTTC.

V and J are TRBV4-2 and TRBJ2-3; the match to TRBD2 covers 15 bases. CDR1 is LGHNA, CDR2 YNFKEQ, per germline. The CDR3 length is 16 residues. V trimming: 1 base; J trimming: 4 bases; junction bases outside the gene matches: 0. CDR3 bases: TGTGCCAGCAGCCAAGGGACTAGCGGGGGGGCAGATACGCAGTATTTT. Amino acid sequence: CASSQGTSGGADTQYF.

CDR3 sequence reads: CSVASGGYNEQFF. The CDR3 DNA sequence: TGCAGCGTTGCAAGCGGGGGGTACAATGAGCAGTTCTTC. The V gene is TRBV29-1, the J gene TRBJ2-1, with TRBD2 matching over 9 bases. The CDR3 runs to 13 residues. Trimming at V came to 4 bases and at J to 4 bases, leaving 2 bases not matched to a gene. Germline assignment: CDR1 SQVTM and CDR2 ANQGSEA.

V usage is TRBV27 and J usage is TRBJ1-6; D is ambiguous. This CDR3 has 13 residues. Trimming removed 6 bases from V and 9 bases from J, with 12 bases in between. Germline V gene sequence: CDR1 MNHEY, CDR2 SMNVEV (reference sequence). This CDR3 is CASSPPTLSPLHF. The CDR3 region has the DNA TGTGCCAGCAGCCCGCCAACTCTTTCACCCCTCCACTTT.

V usage is TRBV27 and J usage is TRBJ2-7, with 15 bases identical to TRBD2. Germline CDR1 and CDR2: MNHEY and SMNVEV (reference sequence). The CDR3 length is 19 residues. With 3 bases clipped from V and 0 bases from J, the junction kept 9 bases outside the gene matches. In nucleotides, the CDR3 is TGTGCCAGCAGTTTTTCGGGGACTAGCGGGAGGTACGCCTCCTACGAGCAGTACTTC. This sequence encodes CASSFSGTSGRYASYEQYF.

This rearrangement joins TRBV14 to TRBJ1-2; no definite D call. Germline V lookup: CDR1 SGHDN, CDR2 FVKESK. The CDR3 spans 14 residues. The germline V and J ends were trimmed by 1 base and 9 bases, with 15 bases remaining between them. CDR3 in amino acids: CASSQARVDLSYTF. The CDR3 nucleotides read TGTGCCAGCAGCCAAGCTCGAGTCGATCTCAGCTACACCTTC.